One sample yielded the 3 T cell receptor beta chains listed below, sequenced in a study of blood T cells in healthy people across ages. For the second PCR, which ran for about 6 to 11 cycles, a sample-barcoded 5' primer and a J-beta primer mix were used. TCRdb independently ran MiXCR on the 5' RACE reads; one entry per CDR3 protein. Of around 690,000 distinct CDR3 sequences listed, approximately 50% are singletons. The sequenced sample consisted of blood. These TCRs come from a man in his 60s in good health.

This sequence joins TRBV6-6 and TRBJ1-4; D gene ambiguous. This CDR3 is built from 15 residues. Germline CDR1 is MNHNY and CDR2 is SVGAGI (reference sequence). V was pared by 0 bases and J by 0 bases, with 5 bases between. CDR3 amino acids: CASSYSSATNEKLFF. The DNA for the CDR3 is TGTGCCAGCAGTTACTCCTCAGCAACTAATGAAAAACTGTTTTTT.

This chain joins TRBV12-3 or TRBV12-4 and TRBJ2-1; perhaps D is TRBD1 or TRBD2 (5 bases each). This CDR3 contains 12 residues. Trimming stripped 4 bases from V and 10 bases from J, with 11 bases between. The CDR3 loop is CASSSRGSEQFF. The CDR3 DNA reads TGTGCCAGCAGTTCCCGGGGCTCCGAGCAGTTCTTC.

Remarks on this clonotype: One junction end disagrees with the germline gene, perhaps due to a read error. V usage is TRBV7-8 and J usage is TRBJ1-5; D not resolved. Germline assignment: CDR1 SGHVS and CDR2 FQNEAQ. This CDR3 is 16 amino acids long. The CDR3 coding sequence is TGTGCCAGCAGCTTAGGGAACAGCTATAGCAATCGGCCCCAGCATTTT. It codes for CASSLGNSYSNRPQHF.